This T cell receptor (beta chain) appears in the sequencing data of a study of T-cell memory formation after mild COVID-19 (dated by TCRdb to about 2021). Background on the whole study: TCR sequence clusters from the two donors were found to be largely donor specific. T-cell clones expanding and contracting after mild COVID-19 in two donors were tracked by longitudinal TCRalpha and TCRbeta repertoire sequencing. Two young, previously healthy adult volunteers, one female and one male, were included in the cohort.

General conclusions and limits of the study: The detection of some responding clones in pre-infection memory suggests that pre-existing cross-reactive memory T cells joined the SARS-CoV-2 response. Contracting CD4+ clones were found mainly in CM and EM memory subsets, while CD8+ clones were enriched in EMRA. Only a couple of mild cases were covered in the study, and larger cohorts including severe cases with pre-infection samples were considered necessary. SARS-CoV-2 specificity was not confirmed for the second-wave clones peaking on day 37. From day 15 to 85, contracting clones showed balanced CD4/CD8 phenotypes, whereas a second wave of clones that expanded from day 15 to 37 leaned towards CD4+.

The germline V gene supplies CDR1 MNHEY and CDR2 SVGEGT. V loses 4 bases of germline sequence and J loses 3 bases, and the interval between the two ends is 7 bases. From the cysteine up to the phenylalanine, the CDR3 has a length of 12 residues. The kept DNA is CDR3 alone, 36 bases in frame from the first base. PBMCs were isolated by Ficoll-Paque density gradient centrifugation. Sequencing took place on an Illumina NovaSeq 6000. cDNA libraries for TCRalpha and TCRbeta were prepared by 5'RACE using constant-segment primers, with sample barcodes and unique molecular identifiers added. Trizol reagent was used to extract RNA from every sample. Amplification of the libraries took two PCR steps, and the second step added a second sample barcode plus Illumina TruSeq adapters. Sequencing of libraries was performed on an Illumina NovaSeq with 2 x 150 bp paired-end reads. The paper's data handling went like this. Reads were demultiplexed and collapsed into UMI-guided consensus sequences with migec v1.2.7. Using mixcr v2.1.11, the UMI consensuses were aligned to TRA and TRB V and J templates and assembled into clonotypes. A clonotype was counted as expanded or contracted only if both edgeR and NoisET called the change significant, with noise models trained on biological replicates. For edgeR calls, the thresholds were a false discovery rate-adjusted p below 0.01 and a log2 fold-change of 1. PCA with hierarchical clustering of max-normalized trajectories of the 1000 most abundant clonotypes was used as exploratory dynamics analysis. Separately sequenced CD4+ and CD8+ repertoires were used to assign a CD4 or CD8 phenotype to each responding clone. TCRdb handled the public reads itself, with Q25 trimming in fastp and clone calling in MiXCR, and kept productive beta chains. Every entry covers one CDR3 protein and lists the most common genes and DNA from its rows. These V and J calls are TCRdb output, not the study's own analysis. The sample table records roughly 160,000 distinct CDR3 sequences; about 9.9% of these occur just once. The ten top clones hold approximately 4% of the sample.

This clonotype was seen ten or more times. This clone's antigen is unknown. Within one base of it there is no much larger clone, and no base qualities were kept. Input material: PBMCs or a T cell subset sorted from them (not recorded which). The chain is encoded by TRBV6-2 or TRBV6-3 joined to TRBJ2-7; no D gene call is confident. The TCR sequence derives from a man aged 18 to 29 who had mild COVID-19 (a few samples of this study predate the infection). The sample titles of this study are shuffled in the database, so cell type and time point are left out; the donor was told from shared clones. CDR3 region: CASSSEFYEQYF. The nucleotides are TGTGCCAGCAGTTCAGAATTCTACGAGCAGTACTTC.